This entry concerns a single T cell receptor beta chain. This sample stems from a study of blood T cell repertoires in COVID-19. In the study overall: Whether acute or convalescent, the COVID-19 samples came from the United States, Italy and Spain.

Per the authors' pipeline: Scientists estimated how many nucleated cells there were by amplifying reference gene primers. Here immunoSEQ multiplex PCR was the method, and the copy in TCRdb shows in-frame clones only, minus some. V and J calls and clone size are those listed in that table; D and trimming were worked out from the DNA. The sample holds some 220,000 clones, about 80% seen once. This CDR3 has 14 amino acids. With 1 base clipped from V and 7 bases from J, the junction kept 7 bases outside the gene matches. The V gene's germline CDR1 is SEHNR and CDR2 FQNEAQ (reference sequence). The gene calls are TRBV7-9 and TRBJ2-7; 7 bases fit TRBD2. Sequences were obtained from peripheral blood. The origin of this receptor is a woman in her twenties or thirties who had recovered from COVID-19. The CDR3 region is CASSLGAGVREQYF. CDR3 coding DNA: TGTGCCAGCAGCTTAGGGGCGGGAGTCCGAGAGCAGTACTTC.